The rows below give T cell receptor beta chains drawn from one sample of a study of blood T cell repertoires in COVID-19. The protocol was immunoSEQ multiplex PCR, while the TCRdb copy is restricted to in-frame clones and leaves out a portion. This table holds 70,000 to 95,000 clones, over 85% found once. The sample comprised peripheral blood. Receptors were obtained from a man aged 45-65 years with acute or convalescent COVID-19. Both conserved end residues are part of each CDR3. A D gene is named only where the DNA matches it firmly. The listing skips clone size in some rows; elsewhere it reads once, few, many or a size class.

abundance	v_gene	len	d_gene	j_gene	CDR3nt	CDR3aa
-	TRBV30	12	-	TRBJ2-5	TGTGCCTGGAGTCAACAGGGAGAGACCCAGTACTTC	CAWSQQGETQYF
-	TRBV11-2	14	-	TRBJ2-7	TGTGCCAGCAGCCTGCGGACAGATGCATACGAGCAGTACTTC	CASSLRTDAYEQYF
-	TRBV5-4	14	-	TRBJ1-4	TGTGCCAGCAGCCTCAGGACAGCAGGAGAAAAACTGTTTTTT	CASSLRTAGEKLFF
-	TRBV6-5	13	-	TRBJ2-2	TGTGCCAGCAGACCCCCGGGAGTGGGGGAGCTGTTTTTT	CASRPPGVGELFF
-	TRBV28	14	-	TRBJ2-4	TGTGCCAGCACCTTACGGGGGGCCAAAAACATTCAGTACTTC	CASTLRGAKNIQYF
-	TRBV7-6	15	-	TRBJ2-1	TGTGCCAGCAGCTTAGCCTCATACAGGGTCAATGAGCAGTTCTTC	CASSLASYRVNEQFF
-	TRBV2	15	-	TRBJ1-1	TGTGCCAGCAGACCCGGGGGGGGAATGAACACTGAAGCTTTCTTT	CASRPGGGMNTEAFF
-	TRBV7-9	14	-	TRBJ1-1	TGTGCCAGCAGCTTAAAACAGGGAAACTCTGAAGCTTTCTTT	CASSLKQGNSEAFF
-	TRBV25-1	15	TRBD1	TRBJ1-1	TGTGCCAGCAGTGAAGACATGACAGGGTTGGCTGAAGCTTTCTTT	CASSEDMTGLAEAFF
few	TRBV2	15	TRBD1	TRBJ1-6	TGTGCCAGCCTACCAATCCGGGACAGGGCTTCACCCCTCCACTTT	CASLPIRDRASPLHF
-	TRBV6-5	15	-	TRBJ1-1	TGTGCCAGCAGTTATCGGGGAGGCCTTAACACTGAAGCTTTCTTT	CASSYRGGLNTEAFF
-	TRBV4-1	11	-	TRBJ1-2	TGCGCCAGCAGCCACGACAGCCTCTACACCTTC	CASSHDSLYTF
-	TRBV21-1	15	-	TRBJ2-2	TGTGCCAGCAGCAATCAACTTTGGAGCACCGGGGAGCTGTTTTTT	CASSNQLWSTGELFF
-	TRBV4-1	17	-	TRBJ2-3	TGCGCCAGCAGCCAAGCACCCATACCGAGGGACACAGATACGCAGTATTTT	CASSQAPIPRDTDTQYF
-	TRBV7-6	15	-	TRBJ2-6	TGTGCCAGCAGCTCCTTTAGCTCTGGGGCCAACGTCCTGACTTTC	CASSSFSSGANVLTF
-	TRBV9	15	TRBD1	TRBJ2-5	TGTGCCAGCAGCGTAGGGATAGGACAGGTAGAGACCCAGTACTTC	CASSVGIGQVETQYF
-	TRBV11-2	14	-	TRBJ1-6	TGTGCCAGCAGCTTACAGGTTTATAATTCACCCCTCCACTTT	CASSLQVYNSPLHF
-	TRBV4-1	15	TRBD2	TRBJ2-1	TGCGCCAGCAGCCAAGGGCCGGGAGGGCCTTGGGAGCAGTTCTTC	CASSQGPGGPWEQFF
-	TRBV5-4	16	-	TRBJ2-3	TGTGCCATCAGGAATGGCGGTTATCTAACCACAGATACGCAGTATTTT	CAIRNGGYLTTDTQYF
-	TRBV15	14	-	TRBJ1-1	TGTGCCACCAGCAGAGATAATTTGGCCACTGAAGCTTTCTTT	CATSRDNLATEAFF
-	TRBV3-1/TRBV3-2	14	TRBD2	TRBJ2-1	TGTGCCAGCAGCCGTGGACTAGCGGGGAATGAGCAGTTCTTC	CASSRGLAGNEQFF
-	TRBV7-2	13	TRBD1	TRBJ2-5	TGTGCCAGCAGCTTGGCCCCTGGGACAGGGGATTACTTC	CASSLAPGTGDYF
-	TRBV5-1	13	-	TRBJ1-1	TGCGCCAGCAGCTTGAATATGAACACTGAAGCTTTCTTT	CASSLNMNTEAFF
few	TRBV28	14	-	TRBJ1-1	TGTGCCAGCACCAAAGGAGGGTGGGTTACTGAAGCTTTCTTT	CASTKGGWVTEAFF
-	TRBV7-9	16	-	TRBJ2-1	TGTGCCAGCAGCTCGACTACTGCTACGTCCTACAATGAGCAGTTCTTC	CASSSTTATSYNEQFF
-	TRBV5-5	20	-	TRBJ2-1	TGTGCCAGCAGCTTCCTCCCCCTCCCCGAGGTGGGGAGCTCCTACAATGAGCAGTTCTTC	CASSFLPLPEVGSSYNEQFF
-	TRBV5-1	14	TRBD1	TRBJ2-7	TGCGCCAGCAGCCGGACAGGGTCGGAATACGAGCAGTACTTC	CASSRTGSEYEQYF
-	TRBV6-5	14	-	TRBJ1-4	TGTGCCAGCAGCCAAGGAAGAACGGAGGGTAAACTGTTTTTT	CASSQGRTEGKLFF
-	TRBV3-1/TRBV3-2	13	-	TRBJ1-1	TGTGCCAGCAGCCAACGACAAAACACTGAAGCTTTCTTT	CASSQRQNTEAFF
once	TRBV5-6	17	-	TRBJ1-2	TGTGCCAGCAGCTCCACGAAGAGACCCAGGCTCGCCTATGGCTACACCTTC	CASSSTKRPRLAYGYTF
-	TRBV15	14	-	TRBJ1-3	TGTGCCACCAGCAGAGAAGCGGGTAGAAACACCATATATTTT	CATSREAGRNTIYF